The 17 T cell receptor beta chains below were found in one sample sequenced in a study of early T cells in non-severe SARS-CoV-2 infection. One entry per CDR3 protein results from TCRdb running MiXCR on the 5' RACE reads. Of tens of thousands of distinct CDR3 sequences in the sample, about a tenth were seen once. The sequencing input was whole blood. The receptors come from an adult who was a healthcare worker with PCR-confirmed SARS-CoV-2 infection or an uninfected control (not recorded which).

This clonotype was picked up many times. This sequence joins TRBV11-2 and TRBJ2-1; a possible D gene is TRBD1 (6 bases). The CDR3 sequence is 12 residues long. The V gene's germline CDR1 is SGHAT and CDR2 FQNNGV. V was cut by 3 bases and J by 11 bases, with 11 bases left in between. The CDR3 region is CASSFVQGKQFF. In nucleotides, the CDR3 is TGTGCCAGCAGCTTTGTACAGGGAAAGCAGTTCTTC.

This clonotype was counted between two and nine times. The rearrangement links TRBV7-3 to TRBJ1-1; tentatively, D is TRBD1 (5 bases). Germline-derived CDR1 and CDR2 are SGHTA and FQGTGA. The CDR3 length is 14 residues. Trimming cost V 5 bases and J 5 bases, with 15 bases left between them. CDR3 nucleotide sequence: TGTGCCAGCAGCAAGACAGCCCTGGAGACTGAAGCTTTCTTT. Translated: CASSKTALETEAFF.

In this sample, this clonotype turned up a few times. This chain uses TRBV30 with TRBJ1-1; 7 bases agree with TRBD1. This CDR3 comprises 13 residues. Trimming cost V 0 bases and J 5 bases; bases outside gene matches: 3. Per germline, CDR1 GTSNPN and CDR2 SVGIG (reference sequence). This CDR3 reads CAWSVGGRTEAFF. The CDR3 bases are TGTGCCTGGAGTGTAGGGGGCCGGACTGAAGCTTTCTTT.

This clonotype was seen repeatedly, ten times or more. The chain has TRBV28 and TRBJ2-1, with D possibly TRBD1 on 6 matching bases. Germline V gene lookup returns CDR1 MDHEN and CDR2 SYDVKM. V was cut by 6 bases and J by 6 bases, with 18 bases left in between. The CDR3 is 15 residues long. This CDR3 is CASSLSGAGTNEQFF. CDR3 bases: TGTGCCAGCAGCCTCTCAGGGGCCGGAACCAATGAGCAGTTCTTC. Filled out from reference TRBV28 and TRBJ2-1, the complete variable domain reads DVKVTQSSRYLVKRTGEKVFLECVQDMDHENMFWYRQDPGLGLRLIYFSYDVKMKEKGDIPEGYSVSREKKERFSLILESASTNQTSMYLCASSLSGAGTNEQFFGPGTRLTVL.

This sequence joins TRBV7-2 and TRBJ2-4; D not resolved. The CDR3 is 14 amino acids. V shed 5 bases and J shed 7 bases, with 15 bases lying between them. Germline V gene sequence: CDR1 SGHTA, CDR2 FQGNSA. CDR3 in DNA: TGTGCCAGCAGCCTAACCTTGTTCGGTAACATTCAGTACTTC. It codes for CASSLTLFGNIQYF.

In this sample, this clonotype turned up a few times. The chain uses TRBV19 and TRBJ2-1; D possibly corresponds to TRBD2 (6 bases). The length of the CDR3 is 19 residues. The germline V and J ends were trimmed by 0 bases and 0 bases, with 18 bases remaining between them. CDR1 and CDR2 from the germline V gene are LNHDA and SQIVND (reference sequence). The CDR3 bases are TGTGCCAGTAGTATAGATAGAGGGAGCGGGCGAAGCTCCTACAATGAGCAGTTCTTC. Translating it yields CASSIDRGSGRSSYNEQFF. The entire variable domain, with the rest obtained from reference TRBV19 and TRBJ2-1, is as follows: DGGITQSPKYLFRKEGQNVTLSCEQNLNHDAMYWYRQDPGQGLRLIYYSQIVNDFQKGDIAEGYSVSREKKESFPLTVTSAQKNPTAFYLCASSIDRGSGRSSYNEQFFGPGTRLTVL.

This clonotype appeared a few times. V gene TRBV28 combines with J gene TRBJ2-4, with TRBD1 identical over 12 bases. Germline CDR1 reads MDHEN; CDR2 reads SYDVKM. The CDR3 is made up of 16 amino acids. J lost 5 bases, V lost 7 bases, and 9 bases had no gene match. The CDR3 sequence: CASTYRGQGAQNIQYF. The CDR3 DNA follows: TGTGCCAGCACCTATAGGGGACAGGGGGCGCAAAACATTCAGTACTTC.

The chain couples TRBV28 to TRBJ2-7; D may correspond to TRBD1 or TRBD2 (5 bases each). The V end lost 3 bases, the J end lost 2 bases, and 11 bases lay between the germline ends. CDR1 and CDR2 from the germline V gene are MDHEN and SYDVKM. There are 14 residues in the CDR3. CDR3 loop: CASSFGDGAYEQYF. The CDR3 DNA reads as TGTGCCAGCAGTTTTGGGGACGGGGCCTACGAGCAGTACTTC.

The rearrangement uses TRBV20-1 and TRBJ1-2; 9 nucleotides agree with TRBD1. Germline loops: CDR1 DFQATT, CDR2 SNEGSKA (reference sequence). The CDR3 runs to 16 residues. Trimming at V came to 5 bases and at J to 2 bases, leaving 12 bases not matched to a gene. The CDR3 loop reads CSASADRGGPNYGYTF. CDR3 nucleotides: TGCAGTGCTTCAGCTGACAGGGGGGGTCCCAACTATGGCTACACCTTC.

On this clonotype: At one boundary the junction diverges from the germline segment, which might be a read error. The chain is built from TRBV28 and TRBJ2-7; 11 bases are shared with TRBD1. This CDR3 comprises 13 residues. From germline, CDR1 is MDHEN and CDR2 SYDVKM. CDR3 in DNA: TGTGCCAGCAGTCGGACAGGGGGCCGCGAGCGGTACTTC. Translating it yields CASSRTGGRERYF.

The CDR3 loop is CASSYNYEQFF. The CDR3 coding sequence is TGTGCCAGCAGCTACAACTATGAGCAGTTCTTC. The J gene is TRBJ2-1, the V gene TRBV7-2; D gene uncertain. Trimming shortened V by 4 bases and J by 8 bases, and 6 bases separated the two germline ends. The CDR3 totals 11 residues. Germline CDR1 and CDR2: SGHTA and FQGNSA.

With respect to this clonotype: A clone one base away is much larger, so this may be a read error. This rearrangement joins TRBV7-6 to TRBJ2-1; 8 nucleotides line up with TRBD2. The length of the CDR3 is 13 residues. Germline V gene sequence: CDR1 SGHVS, CDR2 FNYEAQ. The CDR3 DNA follows: TGTGCCAGCAGCTTAGCGCGGGGGGCTGAGCAGATCTTC. This codes for CASSLARGAEQIF.

There are many counts of this clonotype. This chain connects TRBV7-8 to TRBJ2-7; TRBD2 matches at 12 bases. Germline CDR1 reads SGHVS; CDR2 reads FQNEAQ. V was clipped by 6 bases and J by 7 bases; unmatched bases: 16. The CDR3 covers 17 residues. CDR3 loop: CASSYLSSGRAAGEQYF. The CDR3 coding sequence is TGTGCCAGCAGTTACTTGTCTAGCGGGAGGGCCGCGGGTGAGCAGTACTTC.

In this sample, this clonotype turned up a few times. At one end, the junction sequence differs from germline, possibly due to a read error. This sequence joins TRBV18 and TRBJ1-1; 9 positions agree with TRBD1. Germline V gene sequence: CDR1 KGHSH, CDR2 LQKENI. The CDR3 is made up of 17 amino acids. This chain's CDR3 is CASSPLGTGTSNTEVFF. CDR3 bases: TGTGCCAGCTCACCGCTGGGGACAGGGACTTCGAACACTGAAGTTTTCTTT.

This clonotype was seen many times. The V gene is TRBV12-3 or TRBV12-4, the J gene TRBJ1-1; maybe TRBD1 (5 bases). V was cut by 5 bases and J by 4 bases, with 17 bases left in between. This CDR3 has 15 residues. CDR3 amino acids: CASSPGSGFGTEAFF. The CDR3 DNA reads as TGTGCCAGCAGTCCCGGATCAGGGTTTGGCACTGAAGCTTTCTTT.

The chain combines TRBV7-2 with TRBJ2-4; D is uncertain. This CDR3 spans 16 amino acids. Germline lookup yields CDR1 SGHTA and CDR2 FQGNSA. V was trimmed by 5 bases and J by 5 bases, leaving 19 bases between them. The CDR3 region is CASSQFPATSQNIQYF. Here the CDR3 DNA reads TGTGCCAGCAGCCAATTTCCGGCGACATCCCAAAACATTCAGTACTTC.

This clonotype was seen a few times. The J gene is TRBJ2-2, the V gene TRBV6-1; TRBD1 aligns across 7 bases. This CDR3 has 14 amino acids. The V segment lost 7 bases and the J segment 2 bases; nucleotides outside the gene matches: 4. From germline, CDR1 is MNHNS and CDR2 SASEGT. The DNA of the CDR3 is TGTGCCAGCAAGGACAGGAGAAACACCGGGGAGCTGTTTTTT. Residues: CASKDRRNTGELFF.